Listed here is a single T cell receptor (beta chain). With 4 bases removed from V and 3 bases from J, the gap between germline ends came to 18 bases. CDR1 SGHNT and CDR2 YENEEA come from the germline V gene. This CDR3 has 16 residues. This sample was taken from a study of cytomegalovirus exposure and HLA in healthy donors. PCR used 60 Vbeta primers and 13 Jbeta primers. Assay used: immunoSEQ multiplex PCR; TCRdb lists only in-frame clones, some missing. The sample gives approximately 130,000 clones, 76% of which show up once; approximately 2% is in the top ten. The sample comprised PBMCs. The chain recombines TRBV11-3 with TRBJ2-5; possible D gene TRBD1, 6 bases. This sequence originates from a female donor in good health and CMV-seropositive. CDR3 in DNA: TGTGCCAGCAGCTCAAACTGGGGACATAAAAAAGAGACCCAGTACTTC. Translated, it gives CASSSNWGHKKETQYF.